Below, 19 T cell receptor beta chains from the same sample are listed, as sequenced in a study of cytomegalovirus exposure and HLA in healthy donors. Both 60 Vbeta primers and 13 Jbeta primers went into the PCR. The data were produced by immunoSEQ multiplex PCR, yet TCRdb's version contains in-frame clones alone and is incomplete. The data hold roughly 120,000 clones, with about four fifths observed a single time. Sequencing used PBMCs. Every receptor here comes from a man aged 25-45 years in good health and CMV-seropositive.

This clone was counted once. This CDR3 reads CASSDRTAGNTIYF. The CDR3 DNA reads as TGTGCCAGCAGCGACCGGACAGCTGGAAACACCATATATTTT. The V gene is TRBV13, the J gene TRBJ1-3; a weak D match, TRBD1 (6 bases). There are 14 residues in the CDR3. V shed 5 bases and J shed 2 bases, with 10 bases lying between them. The germline V gene encodes CDR1 PRHDT and CDR2 FYEKMQ (reference sequence).

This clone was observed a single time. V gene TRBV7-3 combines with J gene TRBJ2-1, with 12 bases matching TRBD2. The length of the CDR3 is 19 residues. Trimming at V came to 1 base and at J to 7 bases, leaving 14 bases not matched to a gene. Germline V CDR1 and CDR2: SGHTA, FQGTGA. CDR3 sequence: CASSLKPRLAGGPGNEQFF. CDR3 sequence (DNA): TGTGCCAGCAGCTTAAAACCTCGGCTAGCGGGAGGGCCGGGGAATGAGCAGTTCTTC.

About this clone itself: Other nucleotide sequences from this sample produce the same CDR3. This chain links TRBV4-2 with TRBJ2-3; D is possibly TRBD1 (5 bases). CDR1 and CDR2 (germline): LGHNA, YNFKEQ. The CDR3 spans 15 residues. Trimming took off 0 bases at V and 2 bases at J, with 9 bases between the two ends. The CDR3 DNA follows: TGTGCCAGCAGCCAAGAGGTGACAGCCACAGATACGCAGTATTTT. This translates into CASSQEVTATDTQYF.

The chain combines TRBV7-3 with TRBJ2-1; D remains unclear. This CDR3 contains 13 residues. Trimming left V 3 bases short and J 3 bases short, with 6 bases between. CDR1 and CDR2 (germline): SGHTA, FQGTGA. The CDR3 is CASSLSSYNEQFF. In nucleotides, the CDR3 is TGTGCCAGCAGCTTGTCTAGCTACAATGAGCAGTTCTTC.

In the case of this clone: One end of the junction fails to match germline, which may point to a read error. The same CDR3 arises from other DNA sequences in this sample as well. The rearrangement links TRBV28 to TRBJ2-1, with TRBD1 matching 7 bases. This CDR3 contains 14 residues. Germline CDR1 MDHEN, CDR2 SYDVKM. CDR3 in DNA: TGTGCCAGCATGTATTGGACAGGCGACAATGAACAGTTCTTC. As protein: CASMYWTGDNEQFF.

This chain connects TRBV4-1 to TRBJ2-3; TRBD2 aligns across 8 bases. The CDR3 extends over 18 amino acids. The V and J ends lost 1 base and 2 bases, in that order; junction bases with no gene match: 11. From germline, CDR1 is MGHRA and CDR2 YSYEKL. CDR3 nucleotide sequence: TGCGCCAGCAGCCAAGTCGCTAGCGGGCGGAGCCTCACAGATACGCAGTATTTT. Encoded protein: CASSQVASGRSLTDTQYF.

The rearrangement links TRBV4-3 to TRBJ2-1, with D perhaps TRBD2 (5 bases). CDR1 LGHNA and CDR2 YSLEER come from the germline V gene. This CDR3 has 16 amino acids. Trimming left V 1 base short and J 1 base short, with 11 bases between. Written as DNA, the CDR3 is TGCGCCAGCAGCCAAGGGACTTCGAGATCCTACAATGAGCAGTTCTTC. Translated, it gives CASSQGTSRSYNEQFF.

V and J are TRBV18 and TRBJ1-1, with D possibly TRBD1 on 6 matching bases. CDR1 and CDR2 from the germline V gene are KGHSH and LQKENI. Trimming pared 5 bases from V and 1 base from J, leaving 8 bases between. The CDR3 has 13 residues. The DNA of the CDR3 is TGTGCCAGCTCAATACAGGGGAACACTGAAGCTTTCTTT. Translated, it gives CASSIQGNTEAFF.

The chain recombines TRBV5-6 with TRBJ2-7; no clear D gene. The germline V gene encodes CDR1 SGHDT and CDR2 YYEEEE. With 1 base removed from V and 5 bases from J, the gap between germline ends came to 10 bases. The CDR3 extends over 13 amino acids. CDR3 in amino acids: CASSLNVVNEQYF. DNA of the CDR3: TGTGCCAGCAGCTTGAATGTAGTTAACGAGCAGTACTTC. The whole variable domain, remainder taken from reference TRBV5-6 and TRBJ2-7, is DAGVTQSPTHLIKTRGQQVTLRCSPKSGHDTVSWYQQALGQGPQFIFQYYEEEERQRGNFPDRFSGHQFPNYSSELNVNALLLGDSALYLCASSLNVVNEQYFGPGTRLTVT.

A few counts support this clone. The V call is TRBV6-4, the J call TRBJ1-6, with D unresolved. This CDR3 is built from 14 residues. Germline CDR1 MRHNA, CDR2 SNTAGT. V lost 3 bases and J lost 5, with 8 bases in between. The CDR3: CASSEALDNSPLHF. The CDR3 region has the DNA TGTGCCAGCAGTGAAGCTCTGGATAATTCACCCCTCCACTTT.

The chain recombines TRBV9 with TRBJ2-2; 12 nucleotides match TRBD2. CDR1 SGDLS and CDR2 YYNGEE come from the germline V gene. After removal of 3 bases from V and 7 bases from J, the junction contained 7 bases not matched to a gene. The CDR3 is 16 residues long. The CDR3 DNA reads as TGTGCCAGCAGCGCCGCTAGCGGGAGGGCCGTCGGGGAGCTGTTTTTT. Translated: CASSAASGRAVGELFF.

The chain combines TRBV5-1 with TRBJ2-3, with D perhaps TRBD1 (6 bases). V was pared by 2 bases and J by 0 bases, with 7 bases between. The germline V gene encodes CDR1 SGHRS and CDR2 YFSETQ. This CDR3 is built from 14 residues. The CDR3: CASSLGGSTDTQYF. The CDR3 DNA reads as TGCGCCAGCAGCTTAGGGGGTAGCACAGATACGCAGTATTTT.

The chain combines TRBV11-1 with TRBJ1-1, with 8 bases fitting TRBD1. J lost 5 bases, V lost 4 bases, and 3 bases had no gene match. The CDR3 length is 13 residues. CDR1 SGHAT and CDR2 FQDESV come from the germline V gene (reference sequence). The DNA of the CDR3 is TGTGCCAGCAGCTGGACAGGGAGGACTGAAGCTTTCTTT. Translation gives CASSWTGRTEAFF.

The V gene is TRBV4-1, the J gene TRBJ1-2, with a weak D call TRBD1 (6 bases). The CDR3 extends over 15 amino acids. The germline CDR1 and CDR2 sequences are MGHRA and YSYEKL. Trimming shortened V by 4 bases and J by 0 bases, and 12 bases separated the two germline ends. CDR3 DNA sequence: TGCGCCAGCAGCCCCAGGGGTTTGGCTAACTATGGCTACACCTTC. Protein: CASSPRGLANYGYTF.

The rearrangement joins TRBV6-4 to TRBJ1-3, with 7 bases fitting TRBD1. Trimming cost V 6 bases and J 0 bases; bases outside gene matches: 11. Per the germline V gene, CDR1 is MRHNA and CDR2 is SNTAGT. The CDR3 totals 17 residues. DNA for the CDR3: TGTGCCAGCAGGAAGGGACAGAGATACCCCTCTGGAAACACCATATATTTT. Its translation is CASRKGQRYPSGNTIYF.

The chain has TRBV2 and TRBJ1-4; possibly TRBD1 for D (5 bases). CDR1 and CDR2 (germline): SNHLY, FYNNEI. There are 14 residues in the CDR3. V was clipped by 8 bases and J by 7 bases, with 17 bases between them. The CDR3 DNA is TGTGCCAGCGTTCTGGGGGGGGATCTTGAAAAACTGTTTTTT. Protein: CASVLGGDLEKLFF. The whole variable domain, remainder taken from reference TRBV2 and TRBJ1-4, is EPEVTQTPSHQVTQMGQEVILRCVPISNHLYFYWYRQILGQKVEFLVSFYNNEISEKSEIFDDQFSVERPDGSNFTLKIRSTKLEDSAMYFCASVLGGDLEKLFFGSGTQLSVL.

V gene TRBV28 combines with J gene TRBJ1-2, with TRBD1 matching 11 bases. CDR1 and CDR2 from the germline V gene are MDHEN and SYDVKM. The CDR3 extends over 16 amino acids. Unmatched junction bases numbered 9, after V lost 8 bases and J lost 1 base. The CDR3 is CASLQDRGRNNYGYTF. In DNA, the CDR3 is TGTGCCAGCCTGCAGGACAGGGGGCGCAATAACTATGGCTACACCTTC.

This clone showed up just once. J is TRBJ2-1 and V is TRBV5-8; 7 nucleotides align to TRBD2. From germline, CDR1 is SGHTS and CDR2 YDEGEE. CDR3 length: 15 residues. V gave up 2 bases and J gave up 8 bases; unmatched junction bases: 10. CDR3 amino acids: CASSFLGGRTDEQFF. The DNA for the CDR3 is TGTGCCAGCAGCTTTTTAGGCGGGAGAACGGATGAGCAGTTCTTC.

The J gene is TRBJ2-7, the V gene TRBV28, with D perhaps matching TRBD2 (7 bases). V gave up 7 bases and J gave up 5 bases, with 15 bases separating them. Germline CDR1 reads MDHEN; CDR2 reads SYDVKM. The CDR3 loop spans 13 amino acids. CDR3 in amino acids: CASTPGGANEQYF. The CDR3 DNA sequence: TGTGCCAGCACCCCTGGGGGGGCCAACGAGCAGTACTTC.